Each of the 8 T cell receptor beta chains below was sequenced from the same sample in a study of cytomegalovirus exposure and HLA in healthy donors. In the PCR, 60 Vbeta and 13 Jbeta primers were used. TCRdb keeps only in-frame clones here, not all; method: immunoSEQ multiplex PCR. The sample includes 60,000 to 70,000 clones, 80% seen only once; the top ten take about 4.1%. Sequenced: PBMCs. These receptors originate from a woman aged 30 to 39 in good health and CMV-seronegative.

The chain joins TRBV6-1 to TRBJ2-7; 10 nucleotides agree with TRBD1. The J segment lost 6 bases and the V segment lost 4 bases, leaving 9 bases of the junction unmatched. The germline gives CDR1 MNHNS, CDR2 SASEGT. This CDR3 spans 15 amino acids. The CDR3 spells CASSGVGTGASEQYF. The CDR3 DNA reads as TGTGCCAGCAGTGGCGTTGGGACAGGGGCCTCCGAGCAGTACTTC.

The chain combines TRBV5-6 with TRBJ2-7; D call uncertain. This CDR3 contains 15 residues. With 2 bases removed from V and 5 bases from J, the gap between germline ends came to 17 bases. Germline-derived CDR1 and CDR2 are SGHDT and YYEEEE. CDR3 bases: TGTGCCAGCAGCTTCCGGTCGCGGCCTCGGAACGAGCAGTACTTC. It specifies CASSFRSRPRNEQYF. Combining the CDR3 with reference TRBV5-6 and TRBJ2-7 gives the whole variable domain DAGVTQSPTHLIKTRGQQVTLRCSPKSGHDTVSWYQQALGQGPQFIFQYYEEEERQRGNFPDRFSGHQFPNYSSELNVNALLLGDSALYLCASSFRSRPRNEQYFGPGTRLTVT.

The chain is built from TRBV25-1 and TRBJ1-5; no clear D. Between the trimmed V and J ends, which lost 5 bases and 0 bases, there was a span of 11 bases. The CDR3 length is 15 residues. Germline CDR1 is MGHDK and CDR2 is SYGVNS. The CDR3 DNA is TGTGCCAGCAGTTCCGGGAGTTATAGCAATCAGCCCCAGCATTTT. This sequence encodes CASSSGSYSNQPQHF.

The chain recombines TRBV28 with TRBJ2-7; no firm D call. The germline V gene has CDR1 MDHEN and CDR2 SYDVKM. V was shortened by 4 bases and J by 5 bases, with 12 bases between the two germline ends. The CDR3 totals 13 residues. The CDR3 loop is CASSWSQINEQYF. The CDR3, as DNA: TGTGCCAGCAGTTGGAGCCAAATCAACGAGCAGTACTTC.

The chain couples TRBV29-1 to TRBJ2-4; 8 positions match TRBD2. CDR1 and CDR2 from the germline V gene are SQVTM and ANQGSEA. After removal of 7 bases from V and 7 bases from J, the junction contained 9 bases not matched to a gene. There are 13 residues in the CDR3. The CDR3 sequence: CSAGGAGFNIQYF. The CDR3 coding sequence is TGCAGCGCCGGGGGGGCAGGGTTCAACATTCAGTACTTC.

The chain uses TRBV6-5 and TRBJ2-7, with D possibly TRBD1 on 6 matching bases. The V gene's germline CDR1 is MNHEY and CDR2 SVGAGI. V dropped 3 bases and J dropped 2 bases, with 11 bases sitting between them. CDR3 length equals 14 residues. The CDR3 region is CASSYGRGPYEQYF. The CDR3 nucleotides are TGTGCCAGCAGTTATGGCAGGGGCCCCTACGAGCAGTACTTC.

This rearrangement joins TRBV30 to TRBJ2-3; unclear D gene. CDR3 length equals 11 residues. With 0 bases removed from V and 10 bases from J, the gap between germline ends came to 8 bases. Germline-derived CDR1 and CDR2 are GTSNPN and SVGIG (reference sequence). CDR3 DNA: TGTGCCTGGAGTGTACGTTCGGCGCAGTATTTT. Its translation: CAWSVRSAQYF.

The rearrangement joins TRBV27 to TRBJ2-1, with 11 bases aligning to TRBD2. The CDR3 consists of 14 residues. Germline values: CDR1 MNHEY, CDR2 SMNVEV (reference sequence). After removal of 7 bases from V and 8 bases from J, the junction contained 7 bases not matched to a gene. The CDR3 reads CASNLAGGGDEQFF. CDR3 coding DNA: TGTGCCAGCAACCTAGCGGGGGGCGGAGATGAGCAGTTCTTC.